Following are 15 T cell receptor beta chains from one sample sequenced in a study of T cell repertoires in aging, cancer and after chemotherapy. Rearranged V-D-J TRB sequences were amplified with a mixed TRB-A/B primer pool. TCRdb redid the calling of the multiplex PCR reads with MiXCR, one entry per CDR3 protein. The table has roughly 930 distinct CDR3 sequences, roughly 24% seen once. The template was genomic DNA from peripheral blood, not RNA. The sample taken for sequencing was blood. The receptor source for this set is a human donor with a solid tumor.

The CDR3 region is CASSLAENTEAFF. In DNA form, the CDR3 reads TGCGCCAGCAGCTTGGCAGAGAACACTGAAGCTTTCTTT. The genes are TRBV5-1 and TRBJ1-1; no reliable D call. This CDR3 contains 13 residues. Trimming pared 0 bases from V and 1 base from J, leaving 4 bases between. The germline CDR1 and CDR2 sequences are SGHRS and YFSETQ.

By share, this clonotype counts as large. The genes are TRBV19 and TRBJ1-2; D unresolved. The CDR3 is 13 residues long. V shed 5 bases and J shed 6 bases, with 13 bases lying between them. Germline CDR1 reads LNHDA; CDR2 reads SQIVND (reference sequence). DNA for the CDR3: TGTGCCAGTAGTCCAAGAGGAGCGGATGGCTACACCTTC. As protein: CASSPRGADGYTF.

This clonotype counts as hyperexpanded (1% or more). The CDR3 nucleotides read TGTGCCAGTAGTCTCTCGGGGACAGATACGCAGTATTTT. Amino acids: CASSLSGTDTQYF. The chain employs TRBV19 and TRBJ2-3; possibly TRBD2 for D (5 bases). The CDR3 loop spans 13 amino acids. Germline lookup yields CDR1 LNHDA and CDR2 SQIVND (reference sequence). The V end was cut by 5 bases, the J end by 3 bases, with 9 bases between.

The chain is built from TRBV6-2 or TRBV6-3 and TRBJ1-5, with D perhaps matching TRBD1 (5 bases). The V end lost 4 bases, the J end lost 9 bases, and 16 bases lay between the germline ends. This CDR3 contains 14 residues. Looked up from germline, CDR1 is MNHEY and CDR2 is SVGEGT. CDR3 sequence reads: CASSSTDRSRPQHF. The CDR3 nucleotides read TGTGCCAGCAGTTCGACAGACCGATCGCGGCCCCAGCATTTT.

The gene calls are TRBV20-1 and TRBJ2-3; D is tentatively TRBD1 or TRBD2 (5 bases each). The CDR3 runs 16 residues. CDR1 is DFQATT and CDR2 is SNEGSKA in the germline V gene (reference sequence). The ends were cut back, 6 bases at V and 0 bases at J, with 19 bases in the middle. DNA for the CDR3: TGCAGTGCCAGCAGCTTGGGGTGGGACAGCACAGATACGCAGTATTTT. Its translation: CSASSLGWDSTDTQYF.

This clonotype is deemed large. The J gene is TRBJ2-1, the V gene TRBV29-1, with a tentative D call TRBD1 (10 bases). Germline V gene lookup returns CDR1 SQVTM and CDR2 ANQGSEA. This CDR3 has 18 amino acids. V was cut by 6 bases and J by 8 bases, with 32 bases left in between. In nucleotides, the CDR3 is TGCAGCGTGAGGGGGGACAGGGGTGGCGGGAGGGGGACCTATGAGCAGTTCTTC. Its protein product is CSVRGDRGGGRGTYEQFF.

By proportion, this clonotype is large. The chain employs TRBV20-1 and TRBJ2-5; 7 bases agree with TRBD1. This CDR3 contains 14 residues. After removal of 5 bases from V and 5 bases from J, the junction contained 11 bases not matched to a gene. The germline V gene encodes CDR1 DFQATT and CDR2 SNEGSKA (reference sequence). CDR3 sequence reads: CSAPRQGERETQYF. CDR3 DNA: TGCAGTGCTCCCCGACAGGGTGAACGTGAGACCCAGTACTTC.

The sample holds a few counts of this clonotype. The rearrangement links TRBV28 to TRBJ1-6, with 9 bases aligning to TRBD1. CDR3 size: 16 residues. Unmatched junction bases numbered 6, after V lost 5 bases and J lost 4 bases. Germline V gene data show CDR1 as MDHEN and CDR2 as SYDVKM. CDR3 DNA: TGTGCCAGCAGTGCCAGGACAGGGGAGTATAATTCACCCCTCCACTTT. This translates into CASSARTGEYNSPLHF.

For this clonotype: A much more abundant neighbour one base away suggests this may be a read error. V is TRBV19 and J is TRBJ1-4, with D hard to call. Trimming cost V 5 bases and J 0 bases, with 10 bases left between them. This CDR3 spans 15 amino acids. From germline, CDR1 is LNHDA and CDR2 SQIVND (reference sequence). Written as DNA, the CDR3 is TGTGCCAGTAGTCCCAGGATGGCAACTAATGAAAAACTGTTTTTT. Its translation: CASSPRMATNEKLFF. The entire variable domain, with the rest obtained from reference TRBV19 and TRBJ1-4, is as follows: DGGITQSPKYLFRKEGQNVTLSCEQNLNHDAMYWYRQDPGQGLRLIYYSQIVNDFQKGDIAEGYSVSREKKESFPLTVTSAQKNPTAFYLCASSPRMATNEKLFFGSGTQLSVL.

For the CDR3, the DNA is TGTGCCAGCTCACCACCGCTTGGTACAGGGGGAACAGATACGCAGTATTTT. It codes for CASSPPLGTGGTDTQYF. The chain employs TRBV18 and TRBJ2-3, with TRBD1 matching 8 bases. Germline V lookup: CDR1 KGHSH, CDR2 LQKENI. There are 17 residues in the CDR3. V shed 0 bases, J shed 3 bases, and the junction held 8 bases outside the gene matches.

This clonotype was seen a few times. This chain connects TRBV6-5 to TRBJ1-1; D is unclear. The V end was cut by 2 bases, the J end by 0 bases, with 13 bases between. The CDR3 is 16 amino acids. CDR1 MNHEY and CDR2 SVGAGI come from the germline V gene. CDR3 region: CASSYDLRSLNTEAFF. CDR3 in DNA: TGTGCCAGCAGTTACGACCTCCGGAGTCTGAACACTGAAGCTTTCTTT.

The chain couples TRBV14 to TRBJ2-1; 13 positions match TRBD2. The CDR3 is made up of 15 amino acids. From germline, CDR1 is SGHDN and CDR2 FVKESK. The ends lost 9 bases at V and 0 bases at J; junction bases unmatched: 2. CDR3 DNA sequence: TGTGCCAGGGGGACTAGCGGGAACTCCTACAATGAGCAGTTCTTC. Its protein is CARGTSGNSYNEQFF.

Concerning this clonotype itself: Given a much more abundant clone one base away, this may be a read error. The DNA for the CDR3 is TGTGCCACCAGCAGAGATCAAGGGATAACAGTCCAGTCCTTC. This codes for CATSRDQGITVQSF. This chain links TRBV15 with TRBJ2-7; D unclear. This CDR3 has 14 residues. The V gene's germline CDR1 is LNHNV and CDR2 YYDKDF (reference sequence). Combining the CDR3 with reference TRBV15 and TRBJ2-7 gives the whole variable domain DAMVIQNPRYQVTQFGKPVTLSCSQTLNHNVMYWYQQKSSQAPKLLFHYYDKDFNNEADTPDNFQSRRPNTSFCFLDIRSPGLGDTAMYLCATSRDQGITVQSFGPGTRLTVT.

In its sample, this clonotype was seen a few times. V and J are TRBV20-1 and TRBJ2-3; D is uncertain. V gave up 3 bases and J gave up 6 bases, with 7 bases separating them. The germline V gene encodes CDR1 DFQATT and CDR2 SNEGSKA (reference sequence). There are 11 residues in the CDR3. The CDR3 loop is CSARSGDTQYF. The CDR3 bases are TGCAGTGCTAGGTCCGGGGATACGCAGTATTTT.

Relative to its sample, this clonotype is large. The rearrangement links TRBV27 to TRBJ2-7, with 10 positions matching TRBD1. Germline V lookup: CDR1 MNHEY, CDR2 SMNVEV (reference sequence). After removal of 6 bases from V and 6 bases from J, the junction contained 5 bases not matched to a gene. The CDR3 is 13 residues long. The CDR3 sequence is CASSVGQGVEQYF. The CDR3, as DNA: TGTGCCAGCAGCGTCGGACAGGGGGTCGAGCAGTACTTC.